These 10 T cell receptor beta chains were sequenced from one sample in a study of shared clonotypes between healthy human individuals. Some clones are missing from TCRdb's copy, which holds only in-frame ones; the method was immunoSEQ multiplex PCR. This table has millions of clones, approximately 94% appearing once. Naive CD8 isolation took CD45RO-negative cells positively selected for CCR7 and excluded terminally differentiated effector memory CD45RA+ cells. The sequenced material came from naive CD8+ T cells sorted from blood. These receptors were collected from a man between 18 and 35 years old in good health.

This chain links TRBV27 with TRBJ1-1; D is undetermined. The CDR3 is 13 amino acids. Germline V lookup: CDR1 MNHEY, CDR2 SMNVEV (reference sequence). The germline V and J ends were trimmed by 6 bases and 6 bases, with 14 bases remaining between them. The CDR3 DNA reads TGTGCCAGCAGCCCAACGGATCGCGCTGAAGCTTTCTTT. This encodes CASSPTDRAEAFF.

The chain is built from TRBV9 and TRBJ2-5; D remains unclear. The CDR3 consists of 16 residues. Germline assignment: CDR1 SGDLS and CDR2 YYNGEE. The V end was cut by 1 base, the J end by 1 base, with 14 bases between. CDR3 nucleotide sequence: TGTGCCAGCAGCGTAATTGGGTCCTCGGGCCAAGAGACCCAGTACTTC. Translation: CASSVIGSSGQETQYF.

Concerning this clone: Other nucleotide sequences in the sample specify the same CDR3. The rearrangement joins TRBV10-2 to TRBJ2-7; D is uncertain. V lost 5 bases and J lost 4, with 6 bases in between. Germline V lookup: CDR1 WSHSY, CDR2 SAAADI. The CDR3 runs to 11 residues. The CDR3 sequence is CASSSGYEQYF. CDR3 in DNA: TGCGCCAGCAGTTCCGGGTACGAGCAGTACTTC.

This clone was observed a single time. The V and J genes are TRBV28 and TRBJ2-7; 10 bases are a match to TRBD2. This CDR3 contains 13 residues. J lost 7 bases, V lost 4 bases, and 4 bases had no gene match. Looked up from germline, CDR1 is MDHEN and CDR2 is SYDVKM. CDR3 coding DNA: TGTGCCAGCAGTTGGACTAGCGGCTGGGAGCAGTACTTC. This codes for CASSWTSGWEQYF.

The CDR3 nucleotides are TGCGCCAGCAGCCAAGACGGGTGGGAGGGCCAGGACGAGCAGTACTTC. As protein: CASSQDGWEGQDEQYF. The chain uses TRBV4-3 and TRBJ2-7, with 7 bases that match TRBD2. The CDR3 consists of 16 residues. From germline, CDR1 is LGHNA and CDR2 YSLEER. The V segment lost 0 bases and the J segment 5 bases; nucleotides outside the gene matches: 10.

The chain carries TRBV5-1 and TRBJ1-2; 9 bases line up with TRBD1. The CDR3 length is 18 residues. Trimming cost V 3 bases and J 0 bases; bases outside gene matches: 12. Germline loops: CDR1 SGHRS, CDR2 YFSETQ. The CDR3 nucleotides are TGCGCCAGCAGCTGGGCAAAAGGACAGGGGATTTCTAACTATGGCTACACCTTC. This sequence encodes CASSWAKGQGISNYGYTF.

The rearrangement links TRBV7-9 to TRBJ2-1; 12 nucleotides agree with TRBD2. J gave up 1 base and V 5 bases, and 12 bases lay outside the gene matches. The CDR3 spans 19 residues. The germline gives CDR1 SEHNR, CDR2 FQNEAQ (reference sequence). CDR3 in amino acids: CASSPRTSGIIGSYNEQFF. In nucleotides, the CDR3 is TGTGCCAGCAGCCCGCGGACTAGCGGGATTATTGGGTCCTACAATGAGCAGTTCTTC.

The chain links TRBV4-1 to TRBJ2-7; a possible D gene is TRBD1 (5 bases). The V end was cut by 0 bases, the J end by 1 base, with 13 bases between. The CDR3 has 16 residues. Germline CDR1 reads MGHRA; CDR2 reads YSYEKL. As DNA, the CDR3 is TGCGCCAGCAGCCAAGACAGGGATAGGGCTTCCTACGAGCAGTACTTC. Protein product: CASSQDRDRASYEQYF.

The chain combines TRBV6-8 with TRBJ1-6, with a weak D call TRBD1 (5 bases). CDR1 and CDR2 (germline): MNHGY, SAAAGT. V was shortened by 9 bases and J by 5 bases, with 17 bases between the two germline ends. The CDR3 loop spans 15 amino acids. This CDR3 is CARGEDIGNNSPLHF. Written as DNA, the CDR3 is TGTGCCAGGGGGGAGGACATCGGAAATAATTCACCCCTCCACTTT.

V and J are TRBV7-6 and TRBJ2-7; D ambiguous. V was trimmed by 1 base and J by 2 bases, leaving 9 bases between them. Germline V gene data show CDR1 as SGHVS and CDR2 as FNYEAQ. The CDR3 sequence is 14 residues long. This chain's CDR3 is CASSLEVGAYEQYF. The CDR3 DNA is TGTGCCAGCAGCTTAGAGGTTGGGGCCTACGAGCAGTACTTC.